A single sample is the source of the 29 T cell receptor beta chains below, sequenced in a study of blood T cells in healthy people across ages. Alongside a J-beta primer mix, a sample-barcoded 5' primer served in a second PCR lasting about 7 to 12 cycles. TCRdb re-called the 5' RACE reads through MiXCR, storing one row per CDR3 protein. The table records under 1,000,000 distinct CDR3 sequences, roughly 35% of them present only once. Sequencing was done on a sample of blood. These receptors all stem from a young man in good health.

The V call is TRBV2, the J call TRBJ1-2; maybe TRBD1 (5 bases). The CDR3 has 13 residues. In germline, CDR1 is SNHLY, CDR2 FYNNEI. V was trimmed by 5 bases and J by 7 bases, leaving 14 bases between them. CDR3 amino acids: CASSSGRGSGYTF. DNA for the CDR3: TGTGCCAGCAGTTCGGGACGGGGAAGTGGCTACACCTTC.

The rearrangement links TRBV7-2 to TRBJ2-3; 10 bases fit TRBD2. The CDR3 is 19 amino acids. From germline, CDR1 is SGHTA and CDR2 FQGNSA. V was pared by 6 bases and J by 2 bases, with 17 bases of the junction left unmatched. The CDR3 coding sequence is TGTGCCAGCAGGGGACCCAGAGAGACTAGCGGGTACCTCACAGATACGCAGTATTTT. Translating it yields CASRGPRETSGYLTDTQYF.

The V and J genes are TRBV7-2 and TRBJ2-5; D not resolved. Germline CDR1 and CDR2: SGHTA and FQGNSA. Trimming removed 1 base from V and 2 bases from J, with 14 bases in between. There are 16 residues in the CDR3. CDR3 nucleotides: TGTGCCAGCAGCTTAGGGCCGGCACTGGGACAAGAGACCCAGTACTTC. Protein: CASSLGPALGQETQYF.

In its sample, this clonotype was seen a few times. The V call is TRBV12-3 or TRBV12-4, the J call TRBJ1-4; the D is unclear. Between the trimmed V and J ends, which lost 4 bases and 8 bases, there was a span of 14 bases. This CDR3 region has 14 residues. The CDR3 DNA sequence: TGTGCCAGCAGTTCCACGAGGTTTGTGGAAAAACTGTTTTTT. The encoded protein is CASSSTRFVEKLFF.

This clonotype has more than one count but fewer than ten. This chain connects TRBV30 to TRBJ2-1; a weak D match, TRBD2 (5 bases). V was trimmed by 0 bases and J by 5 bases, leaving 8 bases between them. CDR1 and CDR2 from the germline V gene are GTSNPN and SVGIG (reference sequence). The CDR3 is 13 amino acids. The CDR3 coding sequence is TGTGCCTGGAGTGTGGGGAGAGACAATGAGCAGTTCTTC. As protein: CAWSVGRDNEQFF.

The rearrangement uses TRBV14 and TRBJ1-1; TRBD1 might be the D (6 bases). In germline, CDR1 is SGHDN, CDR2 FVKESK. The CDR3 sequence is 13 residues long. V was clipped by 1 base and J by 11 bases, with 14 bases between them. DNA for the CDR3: TGTGCCAGCAGCCAAGGAGGGGGAGGTGCGGCTTTCTTT. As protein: CASSQGGGGAAFF.

The DNA of the CDR3 is TGTGCCAGCAGTTACTCGGACAGGGGAAGCGAGCAGTACTTC. Its translation: CASSYSDRGSEQYF. This rearrangement joins TRBV6-6 to TRBJ2-7; TRBD1 matches 9 bases. V was pared by 0 bases and J by 6 bases, with 3 bases of the junction left unmatched. The CDR3 contains 14 residues. The V gene's germline CDR1 is MNHNY and CDR2 SVGAGI (reference sequence).

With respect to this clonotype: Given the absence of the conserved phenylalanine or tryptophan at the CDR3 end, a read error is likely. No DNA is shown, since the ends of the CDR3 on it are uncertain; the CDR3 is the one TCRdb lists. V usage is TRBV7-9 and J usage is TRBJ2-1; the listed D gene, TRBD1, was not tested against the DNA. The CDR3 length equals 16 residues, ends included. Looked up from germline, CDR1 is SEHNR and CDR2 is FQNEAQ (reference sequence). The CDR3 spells CASSLEAGQGGNEQFI.

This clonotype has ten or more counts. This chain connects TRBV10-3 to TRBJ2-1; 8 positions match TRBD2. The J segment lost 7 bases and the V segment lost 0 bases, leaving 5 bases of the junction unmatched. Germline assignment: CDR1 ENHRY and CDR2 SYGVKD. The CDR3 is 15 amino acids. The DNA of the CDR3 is TGTGCCATCAGTGAGTCCAGCGGGGGTACGAATGAGCAGTTCTTC. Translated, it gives CAISESSGGTNEQFF.

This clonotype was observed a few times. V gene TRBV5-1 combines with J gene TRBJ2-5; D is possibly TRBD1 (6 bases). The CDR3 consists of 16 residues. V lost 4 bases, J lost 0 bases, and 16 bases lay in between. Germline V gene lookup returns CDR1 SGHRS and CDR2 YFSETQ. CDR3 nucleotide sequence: TGCGCCAGCAGCCCCGGGGACAACCCGTACCAAGAGACCCAGTACTTC. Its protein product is CASSPGDNPYQETQYF. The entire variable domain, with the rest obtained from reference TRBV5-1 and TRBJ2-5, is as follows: KAGVTQTPRYLIKTRGQQVTLSCSPISGHRSVSWYQQTPGQGLQFLFEYFSETQRNKGNFPGRFSGRQFSNSRSEMNVSTLELGDSALYLCASSPGDNPYQETQYFGPGTRLLVL.

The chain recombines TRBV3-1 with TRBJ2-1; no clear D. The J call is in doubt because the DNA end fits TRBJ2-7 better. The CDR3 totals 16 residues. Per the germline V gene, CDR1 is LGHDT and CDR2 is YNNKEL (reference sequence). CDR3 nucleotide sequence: TGTGCCAGCAGCCAAGATCCCGGTAGCTCCTACAATGAGCAGTACTTC. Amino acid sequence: CASSQDPGSSYNEQYF.

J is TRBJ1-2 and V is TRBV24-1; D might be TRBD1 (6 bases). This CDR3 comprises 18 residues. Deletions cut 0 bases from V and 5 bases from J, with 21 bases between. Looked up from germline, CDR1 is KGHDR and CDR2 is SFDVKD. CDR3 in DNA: TGTGCCACCAGTGATTTGGGGGACATCGGGGGGGAAGCTTATGGCTACACCTTC. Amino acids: CATSDLGDIGGEAYGYTF.

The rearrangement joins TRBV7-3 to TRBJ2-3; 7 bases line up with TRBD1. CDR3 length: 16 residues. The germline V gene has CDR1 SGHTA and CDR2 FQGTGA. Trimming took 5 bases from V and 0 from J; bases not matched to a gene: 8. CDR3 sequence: CASSPRQGISTDTQYF. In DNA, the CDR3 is TGTGCCAGCAGCCCACGACAGGGCATTAGCACAGATACGCAGTATTTT.

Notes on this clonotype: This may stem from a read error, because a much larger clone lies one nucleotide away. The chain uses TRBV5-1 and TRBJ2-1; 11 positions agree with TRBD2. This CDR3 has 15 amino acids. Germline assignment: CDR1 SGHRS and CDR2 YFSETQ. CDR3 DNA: TGCGCCAGCGGCTTGGGGGCTAGCGGGAGGAATGAGCAGTTCTTC. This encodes CASGLGASGRNEQFF. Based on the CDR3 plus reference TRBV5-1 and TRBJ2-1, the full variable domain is KAGVTQTPRYLIKTRGQQVTLSCSPISGHRSVSWYQQTPGQGLQFLFEYFSETQRNKGNFPGRFSGRQFSNSRSEMNVSTLELGDSALYLCASGLGASGRNEQFFGPGTRLTVL.

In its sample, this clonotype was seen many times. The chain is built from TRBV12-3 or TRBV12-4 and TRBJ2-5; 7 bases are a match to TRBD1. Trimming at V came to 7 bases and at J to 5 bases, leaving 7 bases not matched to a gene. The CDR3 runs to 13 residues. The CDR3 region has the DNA TGTGCCAGCAACTGGGACAGCCAGGAGACCCAGTACTTC. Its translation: CASNWDSQETQYF.

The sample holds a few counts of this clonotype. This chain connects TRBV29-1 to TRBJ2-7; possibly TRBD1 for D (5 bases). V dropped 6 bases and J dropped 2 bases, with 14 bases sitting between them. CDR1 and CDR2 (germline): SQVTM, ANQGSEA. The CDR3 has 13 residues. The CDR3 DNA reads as TGCAGCGTCGTTGGGGCCAGCGCCTACGAGCAGTACTTC. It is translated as CSVVGASAYEQYF.

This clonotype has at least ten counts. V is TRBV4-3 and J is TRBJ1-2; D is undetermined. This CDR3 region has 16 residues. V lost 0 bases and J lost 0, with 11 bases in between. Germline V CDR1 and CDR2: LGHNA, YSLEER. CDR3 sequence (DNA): TGCGCCAGCAGCCAAGATCTGACTATCCCTAACTATGGCTACACCTTC. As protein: CASSQDLTIPNYGYTF.

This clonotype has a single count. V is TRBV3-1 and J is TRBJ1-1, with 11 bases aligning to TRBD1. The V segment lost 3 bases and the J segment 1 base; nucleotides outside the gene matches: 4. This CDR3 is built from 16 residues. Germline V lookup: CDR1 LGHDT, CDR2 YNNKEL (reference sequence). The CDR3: CASSHLDRGPNTEAFF. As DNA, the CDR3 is TGTGCCAGCAGCCACCTGGACAGGGGGCCGAACACTGAAGCTTTCTTT.

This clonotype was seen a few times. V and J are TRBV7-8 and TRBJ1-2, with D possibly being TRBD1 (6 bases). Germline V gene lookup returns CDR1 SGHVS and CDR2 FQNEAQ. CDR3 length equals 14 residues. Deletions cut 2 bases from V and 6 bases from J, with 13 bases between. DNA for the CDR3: TGTGCCAGCAGCTTACCACAGGGACCTGATGGCTACACCTTC. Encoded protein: CASSLPQGPDGYTF.

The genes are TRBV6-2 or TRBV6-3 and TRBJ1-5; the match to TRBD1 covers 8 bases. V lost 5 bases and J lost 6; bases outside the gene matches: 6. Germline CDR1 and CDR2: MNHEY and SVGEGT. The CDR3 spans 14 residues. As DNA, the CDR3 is TGTGCCAGCAGTGAATCAGGGGGCGTTCAGCCCCAGCATTTT. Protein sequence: CASSESGGVQPQHF.

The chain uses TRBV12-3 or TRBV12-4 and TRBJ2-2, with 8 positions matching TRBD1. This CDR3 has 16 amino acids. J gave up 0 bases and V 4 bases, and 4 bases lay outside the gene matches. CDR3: CASSYRTGTNTGELFF. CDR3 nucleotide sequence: TGTGCCAGCAGTTATAGGACAGGGACGAACACCGGGGAGCTGTTTTTT.

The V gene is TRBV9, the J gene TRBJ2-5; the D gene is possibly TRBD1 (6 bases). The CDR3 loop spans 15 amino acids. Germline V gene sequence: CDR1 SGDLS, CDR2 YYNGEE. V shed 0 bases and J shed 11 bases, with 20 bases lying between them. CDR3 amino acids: CASSVEGQPHNEQYF. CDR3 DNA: TGTGCCAGCAGCGTAGAGGGACAACCCCACAATGAGCAGTACTTC.

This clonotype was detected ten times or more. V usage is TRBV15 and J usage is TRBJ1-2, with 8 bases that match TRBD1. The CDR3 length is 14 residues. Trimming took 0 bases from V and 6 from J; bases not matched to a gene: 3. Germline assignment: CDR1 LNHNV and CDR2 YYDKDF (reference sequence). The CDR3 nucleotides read TGTGCCACCAGCAGAGATCGGGGACAGGATGGCTACACCTTC. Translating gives CATSRDRGQDGYTF.

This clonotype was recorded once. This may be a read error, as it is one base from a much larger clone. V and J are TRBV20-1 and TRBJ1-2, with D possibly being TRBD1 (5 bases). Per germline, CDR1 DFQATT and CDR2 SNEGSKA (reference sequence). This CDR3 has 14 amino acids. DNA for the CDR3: TGCAGTGCTAGTCGGGGGGGGGAACAGTATGGCTGCACCTTC. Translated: CSASRGGEQYGCTF.

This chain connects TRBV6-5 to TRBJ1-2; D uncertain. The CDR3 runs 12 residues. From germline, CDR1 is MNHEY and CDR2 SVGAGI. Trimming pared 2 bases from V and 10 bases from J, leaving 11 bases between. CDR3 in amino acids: CASSYDGRHYTF. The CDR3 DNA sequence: TGTGCCAGCAGTTACGACGGCAGACACTACACCTTC.

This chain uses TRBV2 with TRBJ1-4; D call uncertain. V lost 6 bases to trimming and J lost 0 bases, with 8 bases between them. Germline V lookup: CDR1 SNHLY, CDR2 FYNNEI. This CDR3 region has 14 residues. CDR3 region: CASRLRPTNEKLFF. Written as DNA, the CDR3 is TGTGCCAGCAGATTGAGACCAACTAATGAAAAACTGTTTTTT.

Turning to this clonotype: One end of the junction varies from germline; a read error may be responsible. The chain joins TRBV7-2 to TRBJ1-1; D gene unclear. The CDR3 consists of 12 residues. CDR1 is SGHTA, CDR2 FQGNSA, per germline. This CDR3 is CAGSLVGTEAFF. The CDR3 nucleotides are TGTGCCGGCAGCTTAGTAGGGACTGAAGCTTTCTTT.

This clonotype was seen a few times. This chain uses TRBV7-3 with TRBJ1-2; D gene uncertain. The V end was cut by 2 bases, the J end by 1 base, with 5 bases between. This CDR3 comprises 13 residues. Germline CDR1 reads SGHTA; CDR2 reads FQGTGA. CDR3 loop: CASSLANNYGYTF. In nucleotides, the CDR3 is TGTGCCAGCAGCTTAGCGAATAACTATGGCTACACCTTC.

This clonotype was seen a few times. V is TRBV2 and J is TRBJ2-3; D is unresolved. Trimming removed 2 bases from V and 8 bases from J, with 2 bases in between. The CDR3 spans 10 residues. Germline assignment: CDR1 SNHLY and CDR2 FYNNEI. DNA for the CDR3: TGTGCCAGCAGTGAAACTACGCAGTATTTT. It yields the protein CASSETTQYF.